The clone carrying this T cell receptor beta chain was seen a single time. J was trimmed by 2 bases and V by 4 bases; bases with no gene match: 2. The CDR3 runs to 15 residues. The germline gives CDR1 MRHNA, CDR2 SNTAGT. TCRdb's copy holds only in-frame clones and misses some; the assay was immunoSEQ multiplex PCR. The sample lists about 90,000 clones, 85% to 90% occurring once. This specimen belongs to a study of OX40 agonist ivuxolimab in advanced cancers. Sequencing was performed on CD4+ or CD8+ T cells sorted from blood, taken in a trial of the OX40 agonist ivuxolimab. The sequence came from an adult with an advanced solid tumor such as melanoma, head and neck, liver or kidney cancer. The V call is TRBV6-4, the J call TRBJ1-5, with TRBD1 identical over 10 bases. The chain's CDR3 is CASSAGTGGNQPQHF. The CDR3 DNA reads TGTGCCAGCAGTGCCGGGACAGGGGGCAATCAGCCCCAGCATTTT.